These T cell receptor beta chains were read from a single sample in a study of blood T cell repertoires in COVID-19. Some clones are missing from TCRdb's copy, which holds only in-frame ones; the method was immunoSEQ multiplex PCR. The table has about 88,000 clones, 88% seen once. Sequencing used peripheral blood. The receptors originated from a woman aged 80 or older with acute or convalescent COVID-19. Each CDR3 is given with its conserved first and last residue. D genes are given only for firm matches. Expanded clones are given a class, and other clones once, few, many or no size at all.

TRBJ1-2,-,TRBV30,-,TGTGCCTGGAAAGGGGTTCGACAAGCTTTTAACTATGGCTACACCTTC,CAWKGVRQAFNYGYTF
TRBJ1-1,-,TRBV5-1,-,TGCGCCAGCAGCGAGCTGACAGGGAACACTGAAGCTTTCTTT,CASSELTGNTEAFF
TRBJ2-5,-,TRBV4-3,-,TGCGCCAGCAGCTCATGGAGGACTGGGGAGACCCAGTACTTC,CASSSWRTGETQYF
TRBJ2-7,-,TRBV27,-,TGTGCCAGCAGTCCTCCACGGACAGCCTCCTACGAGCAGTACTTC,CASSPPRTASYEQYF
TRBJ2-5,TRBD1,TRBV7-9,-,TGTGCCAGCAGCCGGGACAGTCCCAGAGAGACCCAGTACTTC,CASSRDSPRETQYF
TRBJ2-1,TRBD1,TRBV19,-,TGTGCCAGTAGTCCGACAGGGGTAAATGAGCAGTTCTTC,CASSPTGVNEQFF
TRBJ2-3,TRBD2,TRBV4-1,-,TGCGCCAGCAGCCAAGATGGGCTTGCTTCACGAGGACTAGCGGGGGTCACAGATACGCAGTATTTT,CASSQDGLASRGLAGVTDTQYF
TRBJ1-1,-,TRBV10-3,-,TGTGCCATCAGTTTCGGGAGCTCGAACACTGAAGCTTTCTTT,CAISFGSSNTEAFF
TRBJ2-7,-,TRBV28,-,TGTGCCAGCAGTCCCCTCTTAACCTACGAGCAGTACTTC,CASSPLLTYEQYF
TRBJ1-4,-,TRBV11-2,-,TGTGCCAGCAGCCCAGGGAGGAAACTGTTTTTT,CASSPGRKLFF
TRBJ1-4,-,TRBV7-8,-,TGTGCCAGCAGCTTTATTTCAGGGGTCGAAGAAAAACTGTTTTTT,CASSFISGVEEKLFF
TRBJ2-7,TRBD2,TRBV4-1,-,TGCGCCAGCAGCCAAGAACTAGCGGGGGGGTACGAGCAGTACTTC,CASSQELAGGYEQYF
TRBJ2-7,-,TRBV9,-,TGTGCCAGCAGCCCACGGTTAAGTGGCGGGAACATTTACGAGCAGTACTTC,CASSPRLSGGNIYEQYF
TRBJ1-5,TRBD1,TRBV6-5,-,TGTGCCAGCAGCGACAGGGACCAGCAGCCCCAGCATTTT,CASSDRDQQPQHF
TRBJ2-1,TRBD2,TRBV6-1,-,TGTGCCAGCAGTACTCGGGGGGGCCTTGAGCAGTTCTTC,CASSTRGGLEQFF
TRBJ1-5,TRBD1,TRBV10-2,once,TGCGCCAGCAGCTCCCCCGGGACAGGGGACACCCGGCCCCAGCATTTT,CASSSPGTGDTRPQHF
TRBJ2-5,-,TRBV3-1/TRBV3-2,-,TGTGCCAGCAGCCAAGATCCAGGCAGGCAAGAGACCCAGTACTTC,CASSQDPGRQETQYF
TRBJ1-3,-,TRBV7-2,-,TGTGCCAGCAGCCAGACAATCGGAAACACCATATATTTT,CASSQTIGNTIYF
TRBJ2-5,TRBD2,TRBV6-2/TRBV6-3,-,TGTGCCAGCAGTTACGGGGGACTAGCGGGAGTCCAAGAGACCCAGTACTTC,CASSYGGLAGVQETQYF
TRBJ1-1,-,TRBV19,-,TGTGCCAGTAGTATAGCTGGTTGGGAGACTGAAGCTTTCTTT,CASSIAGWETEAFF
TRBJ1-1,-,TRBV7-9,-,TGTGCCAGCAGCTCTATACGGACAGCGACGAACACTGAAGCTTTCTTT,CASSSIRTATNTEAFF
TRBJ1-2,-,TRBV19,-,TGTGCCAGTAGTATAAGACAGACCGCCTACTATGGCTACACCTTC,CASSIRQTAYYGYTF
TRBJ2-1,TRBD1,TRBV28,-,TGTGCCAGCAGTTTATCCGCGACAGGGGGTTACAATGAGCAGTTCTTC,CASSLSATGGYNEQFF